This T cell receptor beta chain was sequenced for a study of blood T cell repertoires in COVID-19. At the level of the study: Nucleic acid was either cDNA or gDNA, and it came from T cells, B-cell-depleted T cells, or PBMCs.

The CDR3 spans 13 residues. Germline CDR1 and CDR2: KGHDR and SFDVKD. V dropped 7 bases and J dropped 6; count of bases not matched to a gene: 4. Data came from immunoSEQ multiplex PCR; TCRdb stores just in-frame clones and leaves some out. In the table there are roughly 100,000 clones, roughly 89% of which are singletons. The clonotype was recovered from a woman aged 45-60 years with COVID-19, enrolled during active disease. The V call is TRBV24-1, the J call TRBJ1-5, with TRBD1 matching over 8 bases. Material for sequencing was peripheral blood. CDR3 nucleotide sequence: TGTGCCACCAGCCCAGGACAGGGTCAGCCCCAGCATTTT. This gives the protein CATSPGQGQPQHF.